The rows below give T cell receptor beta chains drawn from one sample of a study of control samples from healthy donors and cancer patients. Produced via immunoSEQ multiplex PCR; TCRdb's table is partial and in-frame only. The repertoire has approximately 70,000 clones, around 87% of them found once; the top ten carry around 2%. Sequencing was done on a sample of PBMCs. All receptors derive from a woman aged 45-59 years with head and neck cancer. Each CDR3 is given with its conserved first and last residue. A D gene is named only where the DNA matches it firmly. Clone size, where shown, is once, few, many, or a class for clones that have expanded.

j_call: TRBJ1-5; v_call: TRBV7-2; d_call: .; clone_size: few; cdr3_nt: TGTGCCAGCAGCTTAGAGGGAGGCCAGCCCCAGCATTTT; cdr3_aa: CASSLEGGQPQHF
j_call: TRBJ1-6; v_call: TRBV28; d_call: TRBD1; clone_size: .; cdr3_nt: TGTGCCAGCAGTGTCGGGACAGGGAATTCACCCCTCCACTTT; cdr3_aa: CASSVGTGNSPLHF
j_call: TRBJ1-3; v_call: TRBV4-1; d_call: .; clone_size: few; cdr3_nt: TGCGCCAGCAGCCAAGGGGTTGGAAAGCGAAACACCATATATTTT; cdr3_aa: CASSQGVGKRNTIYF
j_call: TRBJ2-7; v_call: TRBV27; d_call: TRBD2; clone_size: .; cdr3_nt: TGTGCCAGCAGTTTACTGACTAGCGAGGGGCCCTACGAGCAGTACTTC; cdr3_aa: CASSLLTSEGPYEQYF
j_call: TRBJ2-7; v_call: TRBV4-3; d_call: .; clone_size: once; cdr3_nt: TGCGCCAGCAGCCCCAGGACAGCCAGCTCCTACGAGCAGTACTTC; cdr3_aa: CASSPRTASSYEQYF
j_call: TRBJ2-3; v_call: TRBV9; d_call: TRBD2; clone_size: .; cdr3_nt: TGTGCCAGCAGCGTAGTCAGCGGGGGCACAGATACGCAGTATTTT; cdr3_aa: CASSVVSGGTDTQYF
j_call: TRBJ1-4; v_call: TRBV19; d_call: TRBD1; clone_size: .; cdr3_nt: TGTGCCAGTAGCATGATGACAGGGCCGAGGGAAAAACTGTTTTTT; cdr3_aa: CASSMMTGPREKLFF
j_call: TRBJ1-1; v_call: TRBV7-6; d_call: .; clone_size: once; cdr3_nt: TGTGCCAGCAGCCCAGGTGACTTGAACACTGAAGCTTTCTTT; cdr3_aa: CASSPGDLNTEAFF
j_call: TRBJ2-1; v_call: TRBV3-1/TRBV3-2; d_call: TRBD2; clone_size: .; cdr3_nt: TGTGCCAGCAGCCAAGACGGGGGGGCAATCTACAATGAGCAGTTCTTC; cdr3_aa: CASSQDGGAIYNEQFF
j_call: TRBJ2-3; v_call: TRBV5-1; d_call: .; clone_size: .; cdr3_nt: TGCGCCAGCAGCTTGGGACAGCACACAGATACGCAGTATTTT; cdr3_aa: CASSLGQHTDTQYF
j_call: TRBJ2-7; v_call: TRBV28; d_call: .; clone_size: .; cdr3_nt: TGTGCCAGCAACGGGGTAATCGACGAGCAGTACTTC; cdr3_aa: CASNGVIDEQYF
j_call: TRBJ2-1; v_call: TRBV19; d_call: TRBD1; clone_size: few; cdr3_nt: TGTGCCAGTAGTAGGGGGACAGGCGATGGACTTGAGCAGTTCTTC; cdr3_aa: CASSRGTGDGLEQFF
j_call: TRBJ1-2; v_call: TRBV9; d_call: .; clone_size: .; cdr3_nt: TGTGCCAGCAGCGCCCTAACCGGAGGTGGCTACACCTTC; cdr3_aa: CASSALTGGGYTF
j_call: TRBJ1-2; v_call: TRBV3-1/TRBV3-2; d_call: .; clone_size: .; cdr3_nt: TGTGCCAGCAGCCGTTCAGGGGCGGACTATGGCTACACCTTC; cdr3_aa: CASSRSGADYGYTF
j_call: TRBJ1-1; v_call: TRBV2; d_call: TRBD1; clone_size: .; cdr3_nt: TGTGCCAGCAGTGAATTGGGCGTGACAGGGTCGGGTGAAGCTTTCTTT; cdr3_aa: CASSELGVTGSGEAFF
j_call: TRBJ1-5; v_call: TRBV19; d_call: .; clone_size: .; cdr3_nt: TGTGCCAGTAGTATAGATCGGGGAGCAGGGGGCAATCAGCCCCAGCATTTT; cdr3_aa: CASSIDRGAGGNQPQHF
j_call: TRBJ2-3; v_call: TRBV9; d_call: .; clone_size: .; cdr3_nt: TGTGCCAGCACCAGGACGGGGACCACAGATACGCAGTATTTT; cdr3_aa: CASTRTGTTDTQYF
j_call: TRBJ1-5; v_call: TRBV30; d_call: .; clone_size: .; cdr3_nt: TGTGCCTGGAGTGTAACGGGGGCGATGAATCAGCCCCAGCATTTT; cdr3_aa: CAWSVTGAMNQPQHF
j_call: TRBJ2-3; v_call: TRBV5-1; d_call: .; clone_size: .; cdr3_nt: TGCGCCAGCAGGGAATCGGGGGATACGCAGTATTTT; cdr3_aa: CASRESGDTQYF
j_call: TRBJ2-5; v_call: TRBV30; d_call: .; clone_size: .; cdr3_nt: TGTGCCTGGAGGAATGGACCGCTAGAGACCCAGTACTTC; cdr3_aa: CAWRNGPLETQYF
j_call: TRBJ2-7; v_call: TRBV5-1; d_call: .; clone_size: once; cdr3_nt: TGCGCCAGCAGCGCCGGACAGAACTACGAGCAGTACTTC; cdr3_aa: CASSAGQNYEQYF
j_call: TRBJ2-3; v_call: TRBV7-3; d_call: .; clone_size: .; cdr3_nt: TGTGCCAGCAGCCCGGCACCGAAAGATACGCAGTATTTT; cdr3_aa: CASSPAPKDTQYF
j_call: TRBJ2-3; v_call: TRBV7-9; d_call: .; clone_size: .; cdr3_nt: TGTGCCAGCAGCTCGCAGGGGGGATACACAGATACGCAGTATTTT; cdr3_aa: CASSSQGGYTDTQYF
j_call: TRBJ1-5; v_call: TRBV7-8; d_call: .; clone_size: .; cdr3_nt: TGTGCCAGCAGCTTAGCCAACCTACAGACTAGCAATCAGCCCCAGCATTTT; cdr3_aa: CASSLANLQTSNQPQHF
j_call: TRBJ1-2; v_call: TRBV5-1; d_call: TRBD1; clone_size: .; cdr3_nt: TGCGCCAGCAGGTACCGTGAAGGGGGCTATAACTATGGCTACACCTTC; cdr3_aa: CASRYREGGYNYGYTF
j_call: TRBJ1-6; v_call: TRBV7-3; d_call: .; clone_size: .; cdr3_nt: TGTGCCAGCAGCTTGGGAACAGCGTCTTCACCCCTCCACTTT; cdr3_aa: CASSLGTASSPLHF
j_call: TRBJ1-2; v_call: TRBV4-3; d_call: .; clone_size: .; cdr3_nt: TGCGCCAGCAGCCAAGCTTCCGGGGGCGCTGGCTACACCTTC; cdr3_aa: CASSQASGGAGYTF
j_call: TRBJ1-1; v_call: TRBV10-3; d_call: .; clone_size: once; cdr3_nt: TGTGCCATCAGTGAGTCGGGGGGGAACACTGAAGCTTTCTTT; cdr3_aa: CAISESGGNTEAFF
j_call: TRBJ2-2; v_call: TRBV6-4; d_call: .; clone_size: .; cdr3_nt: TGTGCCAGCAGTGATAGAGGGCTGGAGTCCGGGGAGCTGTTTTTT; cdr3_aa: CASSDRGLESGELFF